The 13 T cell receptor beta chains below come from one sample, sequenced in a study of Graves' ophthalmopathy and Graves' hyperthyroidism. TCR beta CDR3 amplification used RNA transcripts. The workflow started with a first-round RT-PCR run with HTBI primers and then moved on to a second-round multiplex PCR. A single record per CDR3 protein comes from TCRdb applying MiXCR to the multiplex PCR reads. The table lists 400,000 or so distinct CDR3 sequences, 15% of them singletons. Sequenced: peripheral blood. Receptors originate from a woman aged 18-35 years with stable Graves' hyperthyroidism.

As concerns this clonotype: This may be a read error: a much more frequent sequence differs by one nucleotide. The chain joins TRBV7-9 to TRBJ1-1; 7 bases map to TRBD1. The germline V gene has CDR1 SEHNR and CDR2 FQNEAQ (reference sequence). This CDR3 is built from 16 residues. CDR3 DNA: TGTGCCAGCAGCTTAGCGGGGGGGACAGCGAACACTGAAGCTTGCTTT. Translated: CASSLAGGTANTEACF.

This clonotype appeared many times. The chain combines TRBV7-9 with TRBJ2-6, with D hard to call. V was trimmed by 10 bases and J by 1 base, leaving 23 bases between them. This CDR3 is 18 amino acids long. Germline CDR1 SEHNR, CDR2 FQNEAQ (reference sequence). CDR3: CANEEDGDPSSGANVLTF. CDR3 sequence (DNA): TGTGCCAACGAAGAGGACGGAGATCCGTCATCTGGGGCCAACGTCCTGACTTTC.

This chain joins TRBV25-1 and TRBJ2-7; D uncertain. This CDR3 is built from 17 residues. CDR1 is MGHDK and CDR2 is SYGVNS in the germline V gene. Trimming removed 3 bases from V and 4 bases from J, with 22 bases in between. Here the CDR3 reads CASSEVPAGEGGYEQYF. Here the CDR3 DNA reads TGTGCCAGCAGTGAGGTCCCGGCTGGAGAAGGTGGATACGAGCAGTACTTC.

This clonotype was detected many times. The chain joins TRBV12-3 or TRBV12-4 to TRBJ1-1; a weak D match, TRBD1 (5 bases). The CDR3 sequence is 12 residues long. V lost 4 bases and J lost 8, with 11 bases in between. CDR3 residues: CASSSPGTEAFF. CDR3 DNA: TGTGCCAGCAGTTCCCCCGGGACGGAAGCTTTCTTT.

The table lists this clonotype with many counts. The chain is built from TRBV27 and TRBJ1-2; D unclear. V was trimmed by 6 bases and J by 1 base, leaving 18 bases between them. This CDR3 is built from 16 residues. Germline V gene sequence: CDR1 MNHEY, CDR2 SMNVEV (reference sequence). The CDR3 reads CASRAGGGRSNYGYTF. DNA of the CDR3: TGTGCCAGCAGAGCAGGCGGAGGGAGAAGTAACTATGGCTACACCTTC.

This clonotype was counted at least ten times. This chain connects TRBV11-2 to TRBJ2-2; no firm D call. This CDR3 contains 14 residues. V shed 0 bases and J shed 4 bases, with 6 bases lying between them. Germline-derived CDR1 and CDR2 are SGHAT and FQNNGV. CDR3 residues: CASSLEPGTGELFF. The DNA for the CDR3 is TGTGCCAGCAGCTTAGAACCGGGCACCGGGGAGCTGTTTTTT. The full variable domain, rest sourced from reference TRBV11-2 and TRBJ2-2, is EAGVAQSPRYKIIEKRQSVAFWCNPISGHATLYWYQQILGQGPKLLIQFQNNGVVDDSQLPKDRFSAERLKGVDSTLKIQPAKLEDSAVYLCASSLEPGTGELFFGEGSRLTVL.

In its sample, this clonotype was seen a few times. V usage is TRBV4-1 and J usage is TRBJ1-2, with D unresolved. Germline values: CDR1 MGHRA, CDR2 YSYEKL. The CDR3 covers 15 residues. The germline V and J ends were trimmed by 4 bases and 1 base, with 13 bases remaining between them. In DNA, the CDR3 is TGCGCCAGCAGCCGCTTAGTCGGAGTTAACTATGGCTACACCTTC. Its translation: CASSRLVGVNYGYTF.

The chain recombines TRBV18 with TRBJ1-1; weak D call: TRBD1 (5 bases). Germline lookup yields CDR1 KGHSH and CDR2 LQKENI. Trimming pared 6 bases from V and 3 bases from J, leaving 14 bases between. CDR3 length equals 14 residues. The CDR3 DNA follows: TGTGCCAGCTCCACCATGCGGGGGGACACTGAAGCTTTCTTT. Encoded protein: CASSTMRGDTEAFF.

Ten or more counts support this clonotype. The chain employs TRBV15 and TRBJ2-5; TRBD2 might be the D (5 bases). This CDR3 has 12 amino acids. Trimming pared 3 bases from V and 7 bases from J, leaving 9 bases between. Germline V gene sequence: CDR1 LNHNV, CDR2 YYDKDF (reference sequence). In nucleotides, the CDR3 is TGTGCCACCAGCAGGCAACTAGGGACCCAGTACTTC. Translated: CATSRQLGTQYF. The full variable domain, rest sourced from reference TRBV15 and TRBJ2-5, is DAMVIQNPRYQVTQFGKPVTLSCSQTLNHNVMYWYQQKSSQAPKLLFHYYDKDFNNEADTPDNFQSRRPNTSFCFLDIRSPGLGDTAMYLCATSRQLGTQYFGPGTRLLVL.

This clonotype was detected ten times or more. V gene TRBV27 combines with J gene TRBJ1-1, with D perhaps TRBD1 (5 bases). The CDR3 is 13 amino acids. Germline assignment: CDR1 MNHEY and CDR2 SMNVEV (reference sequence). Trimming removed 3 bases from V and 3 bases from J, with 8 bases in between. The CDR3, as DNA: TGTGCCAGCAGTTTTGGGGGGTACACTGAAGCTTTCTTT. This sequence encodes CASSFGGYTEAFF.

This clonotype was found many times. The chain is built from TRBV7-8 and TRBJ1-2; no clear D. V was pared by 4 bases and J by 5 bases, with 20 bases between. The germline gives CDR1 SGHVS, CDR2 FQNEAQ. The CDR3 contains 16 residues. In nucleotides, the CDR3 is TGTGCCAGCAGCTCCTTACTCCCGGGTCCCCTTTATGGCTACACCTTC. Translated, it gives CASSSLLPGPLYGYTF.

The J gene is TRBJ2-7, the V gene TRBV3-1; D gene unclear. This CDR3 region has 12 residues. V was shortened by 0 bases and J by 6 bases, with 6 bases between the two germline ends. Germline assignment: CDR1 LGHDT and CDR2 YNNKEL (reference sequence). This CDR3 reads CASSQDLSEQYF. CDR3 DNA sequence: TGTGCCAGCAGCCAAGACCTGTCCGAGCAGTACTTC.

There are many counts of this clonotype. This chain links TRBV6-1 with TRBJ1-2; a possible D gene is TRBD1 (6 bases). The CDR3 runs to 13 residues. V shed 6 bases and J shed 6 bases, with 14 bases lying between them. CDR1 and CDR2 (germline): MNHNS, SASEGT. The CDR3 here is CASRNRVIDGYTF. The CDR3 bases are TGTGCCAGCAGGAACAGGGTTATCGATGGCTACACCTTC.